This entry is about one T cell receptor (beta chain). The data are from a study of blood T cell repertoires in COVID-19. Study at large: Samples taken during acute and convalescent COVID-19 were collected in the United States, Italy and Spain.

The V and J ends lost 3 bases and 7 bases respectively, with 7 bases between them. The CDR3 contains 11 residues. CDR1 is DFQATT, CDR2 SNEGSKA, per germline (reference sequence). Original processing methods: It was from reference gene primer amplification that nucleated cell counts were estimated. The assay was immunoSEQ multiplex PCR, and TCRdb's table has in-frame clones only and misses some. V, J and clone size are those of that table, while D and trimming were read from the DNA. The sample yields 120,000 or so clones, roughly 90% seen once. This receptor was identified in a man aged 50 to 60 with acute or convalescent COVID-19. The chain has TRBV20-1 and TRBJ2-1, with D uncertain. The sample comprised peripheral blood. Here the CDR3 DNA reads TGCAGTGCTAGTTTTGCGAATGAGCAGTTCTTC. It translates to CSASFANEQFF.